These T cell receptor beta chains were read from a single sample in a study of a mutant IDH1 vaccine in newly diagnosed glioma. Data came from immunoSEQ multiplex PCR; TCRdb stores just in-frame clones and leaves some out. The sample carries tens of thousands of clones, about 81% recorded once. These receptors lack a known antigen. Material: PBMCs, obtained from a glioma patient whose treatment included an IDH1 peptide vaccine. The receptors here all came from a man in his forties with glioma. Both conserved end residues are part of each CDR3. The order of the fields is clone size, D gene, V gene, J gene, CDR3 protein, CDR3 DNA. A D gene is named only where the DNA matches it firmly. Clone sizes are given selectively: once, few, many, or a class where the clone is expanded.

clone_size: NA
d_call: NA
v_call: TRBV18
j_call: TRBJ2-3
cdr3_aa: CASSPLGRRGDTQYF
cdr3_nt: TGTGCCAGCTCACCGTTGGGGCGTCGGGGCGATACGCAGTATTTT

clone_size: few
d_call: NA
v_call: TRBV11-2
j_call: TRBJ1-1
cdr3_aa: CASSILGYTEAFF
cdr3_nt: TGTGCCAGCAGTATCTTAGGGTACACTGAAGCTTTCTTT

clone_size: NA
d_call: TRBD1
v_call: TRBV6-1
j_call: TRBJ1-1
cdr3_aa: CASRLQGANTEAFF
cdr3_nt: TGTGCCAGCAGATTACAGGGGGCTAACACTGAAGCTTTCTTT

clone_size: NA
d_call: TRBD1
v_call: TRBV18
j_call: TRBJ2-7
cdr3_aa: CASSLMGQGFYYEQYF
cdr3_nt: TGTGCCAGCTCACTAATGGGACAGGGGTTTTATTACGAGCAGTACTTC

clone_size: NA
d_call: NA
v_call: TRBV5-1
j_call: TRBJ2-3
cdr3_aa: CASSFLPTNTQYF
cdr3_nt: TGCGCCAGCAGCTTCCTCCCCACAAATACGCAGTATTTT

clone_size: NA
d_call: TRBD2
v_call: TRBV7-8
j_call: TRBJ2-3
cdr3_aa: CASSLGLAGGSPTDTQYF
cdr3_nt: TGTGCCAGCAGCTTAGGGTTAGCGGGAGGTTCCCCCACAGATACGCAGTATTTT

clone_size: NA
d_call: TRBD1
v_call: TRBV19
j_call: TRBJ1-5
cdr3_aa: CASSPLGQGEARPQHF
cdr3_nt: TGTGCCAGTAGTCCCCTAGGACAGGGGGAAGCTAGGCCCCAGCATTTT

clone_size: NA
d_call: NA
v_call: TRBV19
j_call: TRBJ2-7
cdr3_aa: CATAQQWSSYEQYF
cdr3_nt: TGTGCCACCGCCCAACAGTGGAGCTCCTACGAGCAGTACTTC

clone_size: NA
d_call: TRBD1
v_call: TRBV28
j_call: TRBJ2-3
cdr3_aa: CASTLGDRSTDTQYF
cdr3_nt: TGTGCCAGCACCCTAGGGGACAGAAGCACAGATACGCAGTATTTT

clone_size: NA
d_call: NA
v_call: TRBV7-8
j_call: TRBJ2-7
cdr3_aa: CASSRSSYEQYF
cdr3_nt: TGTGCCAGCAGCAGGAGCTCCTACGAGCAGTACTTC

clone_size: once
d_call: TRBD2
v_call: TRBV27
j_call: TRBJ2-1
cdr3_aa: CASSLRAMAGELFF
cdr3_nt: TGTGCCAGCAGTTTAAGGGCGATGGCGGGAGAGCTGTTCTTC

clone_size: NA
d_call: NA
v_call: TRBV9
j_call: TRBJ1-1
cdr3_aa: CASSVVHRNTEAFF
cdr3_nt: TGTGCCAGCAGCGTAGTACATAGAAACACTGAAGCTTTCTTT

clone_size: NA
d_call: NA
v_call: TRBV18
j_call: TRBJ2-2
cdr3_aa: CASSPPVGRDTGELFF
cdr3_nt: TGTGCCAGCTCACCACCGGTAGGGCGAGATACCGGGGAGCTGTTTTTT

clone_size: few
d_call: TRBD2
v_call: TRBV6-4
j_call: TRBJ2-1
cdr3_aa: CASSRTSGGVDEQFF
cdr3_nt: TGTGCCAGCAGCCGGACTAGCGGGGGGGTAGATGAGCAGTTCTTC

clone_size: once
d_call: NA
v_call: TRBV10-3
j_call: TRBJ2-1
cdr3_aa: CAIGADEQFF
cdr3_nt: TGTGCCATCGGCGCCGATGAGCAGTTCTTC

clone_size: NA
d_call: NA
v_call: TRBV19
j_call: TRBJ1-2
cdr3_aa: CASRGSVNYGYTF
cdr3_nt: TGTGCCAGTAGGGGATCCGTTAACTATGGCTACACCTTC

clone_size: NA
d_call: NA
v_call: TRBV7-9
j_call: TRBJ2-6
cdr3_aa: CASSIGRGGGANVLTF
cdr3_nt: TGTGCCAGCAGCATTGGCCGGGGTGGTGGGGCCAACGTCCTGACTTTC

clone_size: NA
d_call: NA
v_call: TRBV27
j_call: TRBJ2-5
cdr3_aa: CASSTTDSDQETQYF
cdr3_nt: TGTGCCAGCAGTACCACGGACTCCGACCAAGAGACCCAGTACTTC

clone_size: NA
d_call: NA
v_call: TRBV11-1
j_call: TRBJ2-1
cdr3_aa: CASSYTGTKGSEQFF
cdr3_nt: TGTGCCAGCAGTTATACCGGAACCAAGGGCAGTGAGCAGTTCTTC

clone_size: NA
d_call: TRBD1
v_call: TRBV12-5
j_call: TRBJ1-5
cdr3_aa: CASGFTTGALFNQPQHF
cdr3_nt: TGTGCTAGTGGTTTTACGACAGGGGCTCTGTTCAATCAGCCCCAGCATTTT

clone_size: once
d_call: TRBD1
v_call: TRBV7-2
j_call: TRBJ2-5
cdr3_aa: CASSLGQGALGETQYF
cdr3_nt: TGTGCCAGCAGCTTGGGACAGGGGGCTTTAGGGGAGACCCAGTACTTC

clone_size: few
d_call: TRBD1
v_call: TRBV19
j_call: TRBJ1-5
cdr3_aa: CASRGTVISQPQHF
cdr3_nt: TGTGCCAGCCGGGGGACAGTTATATCTCAGCCCCAGCATTTT

clone_size: once
d_call: NA
v_call: TRBV7-2
j_call: TRBJ1-1
cdr3_aa: CASSQGLGGTEAFF
cdr3_nt: TGCGCCAGCAGCCAAGGTCTGGGAGGCACTGAAGCTTTCTTT

clone_size: NA
d_call: TRBD1
v_call: TRBV28
j_call: TRBJ1-3
cdr3_aa: CASEQGTGNTIYF
cdr3_nt: TGTGCCAGCGAACAGGGGACTGGAAACACCATATATTTT

clone_size: NA
d_call: TRBD2
v_call: TRBV7-3
j_call: TRBJ2-1
cdr3_aa: CASSLTVGRSYNEQFF
cdr3_nt: TGTGCCAGCAGCTTAACGGTCGGGAGGTCCTACAATGAGCAGTTCTTC

clone_size: NA
d_call: NA
v_call: TRBV20-1
j_call: TRBJ2-5
cdr3_aa: CSAGVGTQYF
cdr3_nt: TGCAGTGCTGGGGTGGGGACCCAGTACTTC

clone_size: NA
d_call: NA
v_call: TRBV7-6
j_call: TRBJ1-6
cdr3_aa: CASSPTVDSPLHF
cdr3_nt: TGTGCCAGCAGCCCAACGGTGGATTCACCCCTCCACTTT

clone_size: NA
d_call: NA
v_call: TRBV5-1
j_call: TRBJ2-1
cdr3_aa: CASSLDRVVNEQFF
cdr3_nt: TGCGCCAGCAGCTTGGACAGGGTAGTTAATGAGCAGTTCTTC

clone_size: NA
d_call: TRBD1
v_call: TRBV7-2
j_call: TRBJ1-2
cdr3_aa: CASSLERPGQGLANYGYTF
cdr3_nt: TGTGCCAGCAGCTTGGAAAGGCCCGGACAGGGGTTAGCTAACTATGGCTACACCTTC

clone_size: NA
d_call: TRBD1
v_call: TRBV7-2
j_call: TRBJ2-4
cdr3_aa: CASSSYRDRFVIQYF
cdr3_nt: TGTGCCAGCAGCTCTTACCGGGACAGATTCGTCATTCAGTACTTC

clone_size: NA
d_call: NA
v_call: TRBV2
j_call: TRBJ1-4
cdr3_aa: CASTLGTNEKLFF
cdr3_nt: TGTGCCAGCACCCTAGGTACTAATGAAAAACTGTTTTTT

clone_size: NA
d_call: NA
v_call: TRBV6-1
j_call: TRBJ2-2
cdr3_aa: CASSDRGRTGELFF
cdr3_nt: TGTGCCAGCAGTGACCGGGGGAGGACCGGGGAGCTGTTTTTT

clone_size: NA
d_call: TRBD2
v_call: TRBV28
j_call: TRBJ2-7
cdr3_aa: CASSFTSGPSYEQYF
cdr3_nt: TGTGCCAGCAGTTTCACTAGCGGACCCTCCTACGAGCAGTACTTC

clone_size: NA
d_call: NA
v_call: TRBV11-1
j_call: TRBJ1-2
cdr3_aa: CASSLAGQSYGYTF
cdr3_nt: TGTGCCAGCAGCTTAGCTGGACAGTCCTATGGCTACACCTTC

clone_size: NA
d_call: TRBD1
v_call: TRBV19
j_call: TRBJ1-3
cdr3_aa: CASSFSPGQGRGNTIYF
cdr3_nt: TGTGCCAGTAGTTTCTCCCCGGGACAGGGGAGAGGAAACACCATATATTTT

clone_size: NA
d_call: TRBD1
v_call: TRBV6-6
j_call: TRBJ2-3
cdr3_aa: CASTRTGADTQYF
cdr3_nt: TGTGCCAGCACGAGGACAGGGGCAGATACGCAGTATTTT

clone_size: NA
d_call: NA
v_call: TRBV19
j_call: TRBJ1-3
cdr3_aa: CASSAQVSGNTIYF
cdr3_nt: TGTGCCAGTAGTGCCCAGGTCTCTGGAAACACCATATATTTT

clone_size: once
d_call: NA
v_call: TRBV28
j_call: TRBJ1-2
cdr3_aa: CASTIPEKGYTF
cdr3_nt: TGTGCCAGCACTATCCCCGAAAAAGGCTACACCTTC

clone_size: once
d_call: NA
v_call: TRBV7-2
j_call: TRBJ2-7
cdr3_aa: CASSLSDYEQYF
cdr3_nt: TGTGCCAGCAGCCTCTCAGACTACGAGCAGTACTTC

clone_size: NA
d_call: TRBD2
v_call: TRBV5-6
j_call: TRBJ2-3
cdr3_aa: CASSSGDYTDTQYF
cdr3_nt: TGTGCCAGCAGCTCCGGGGACTACACAGATACGCAGTATTTT